This TCR beta chain was obtained from a study of cytomegalovirus exposure and HLA in healthy donors. Points on this clone: The antigen remains undetermined.

Study-wide points: Excluded: some indistinguishable V segments such as TRBV6-2 and TRBV6-3. Presence/absence results assume similar sequencing depth per donor, which may not hold. With further analysis later on, most CMV-associated TCR beta chains appeared HLA-restricted. In a later analysis, V- and J-gene trimming of beta chains associated with a DCLRE1C missense variant, replicated independently.

Germline V lookup: CDR1 GTSNPN, CDR2 SVGIG (reference sequence). The CDR3 spans 14 residues. With 2 bases removed from V and 4 bases from J, the gap between germline ends came to 12 bases. The PCR employed 60 Vbeta primers together with 13 Jbeta primers. Clones were sequenced by immunoSEQ multiplex PCR, and TCRdb holds only the in-frame ones, with some missing. The sample holds 200,000 to 250,000 clones; approximately 85% are singletons and the top ten take approximately 0.24%. The chain uses TRBV30 and TRBJ2-1, with D perhaps matching TRBD1 (5 bases). The material sequenced was PBMCs. The origin of this receptor is a girl aged 2 to 9 in good health and CMV-seronegative. The CDR3 loop reads CAWSQGLWYNEQFF. CDR3 DNA: TGTGCCTGGAGTCAGGGTCTGTGGTACAATGAGCAGTTCTTC.